These T cell receptor beta chains were read from a single sample in a study of graft-versus-host responses after intestinal transplantation. The data were produced by immunoSEQ multiplex PCR, yet TCRdb's version contains in-frame clones alone and is incomplete. The sample contains roughly 120,000 clones, roughly 93% of which appear only once. No cognate antigen is known for these TCRs. The sequencing here drew on unstimulated CD8+ T cells sorted from spleen or lymph node cells, taken before intestinal transplant. The origin of the receptors is a human donor who received an intestinal transplant. Each CDR3 is given without its conserved first and last residue. Each record gives: V gene, CDR3 length, CDR3 protein.

V gene: TRBV19; CDR3 length: 11; CDR3 protein: ASSLRGNTEAF
V gene: TRBV5-4; CDR3 length: 14; CDR3 protein: ASSLGLAGGSYEQY
V gene: TRBV7-6; CDR3 length: 15; CDR3 protein: ASSLRAQGSSGNTIY
V gene: TRBV27; CDR3 length: 11; CDR3 protein: ASSSGTEYEQY
V gene: TRBV19; CDR3 length: 11; CDR3 protein: ATLQGSASGYT
V gene: TRBV15; CDR3 length: 12; CDR3 protein: ATSPPTGKGEQY
V gene: TRBV27; CDR3 length: 12; CDR3 protein: ASSLQGGDTEAF
V gene: TRBV6-5; CDR3 length: 11; CDR3 protein: ASSYSIYNEQF
V gene: TRBV7-6; CDR3 length: 12; CDR3 protein: ASSPLGGVGGYT
V gene: TRBV7-6; CDR3 length: 14; CDR3 protein: ASSSRLAGGLETQY
V gene: TRBV7-9; CDR3 length: 13; CDR3 protein: ASSFGASLYYGYT
V gene: TRBV6-5; CDR3 length: 12; CDR3 protein: ASSELGLSYEQY
V gene: TRBV5-6; CDR3 length: 14; CDR3 protein: ASSPWGGFSNQPQH
V gene: TRBV6-5; CDR3 length: 12; CDR3 protein: ASSSPRGGYTIY
V gene: TRBV27; CDR3 length: 13; CDR3 protein: ASSLVAGSTYGYT
V gene: TRBV6-5; CDR3 length: 10; CDR3 protein: AAGTGRTEQY
V gene: TRBV21-1; CDR3 length: 13; CDR3 protein: ASSRASGCSYEQY
V gene: TRBV30; CDR3 length: 11; CDR3 protein: AWSYGGWSEQY
V gene: TRBV6-6; CDR3 length: 11; CDR3 protein: ASSLLIRSEQY
V gene: TRBV5-1; CDR3 length: 13; CDR3 protein: ASSSGLAGASEQY
V gene: TRBV29-1; CDR3 length: 13; CDR3 protein: SVEAGEDHTDTQY
V gene: TRBV14; CDR3 length: 9; CDR3 protein: ASSEHYEQY
V gene: TRBV5-6; CDR3 length: 15; CDR3 protein: ASSSSGGTGLFYEQY
V gene: TRBV19; CDR3 length: 17; CDR3 protein: ASSPGYLSLTSGYNEQF
V gene: TRBV9; CDR3 length: 13; CDR3 protein: ASSPLAGFDYEQY
V gene: TRBV2; CDR3 length: 15; CDR3 protein: ASSEGAGLAGGPEQY
V gene: TRBV10-3; CDR3 length: 14; CDR3 protein: AISESTGHNTGELF
V gene: TRBV7-9; CDR3 length: 17; CDR3 protein: ASSLPTSGKSFTPDTQY
V gene: TRBV5-6; CDR3 length: 12; CDR3 protein: ASSSLNGRTEAF
V gene: TRBV27; CDR3 length: 14; CDR3 protein: ASSLGISGSIAIQY
V gene: TRBV7-9; CDR3 length: 10; CDR3 protein: ASRNQGPEAF
V gene: TRBV27; CDR3 length: 15; CDR3 protein: ASSLRASRRSSYEQY
V gene: TRBV7-2; CDR3 length: 13; CDR3 protein: ASSHGAGGMYEQF
V gene: TRBV4-1; CDR3 length: 11; CDR3 protein: ASSHGGGGEQF
V gene: TRBV7-8; CDR3 length: 14; CDR3 protein: ASSPLVGQVNTEAF
V gene: TRBV7-2; CDR3 length: 13; CDR3 protein: ASSKRDFSTGELF
V gene: TRBV9; CDR3 length: 13; CDR3 protein: ASSGPTGQFNEQF
V gene: TRBV7-8; CDR3 length: 14; CDR3 protein: ASSPYGTSIAYEQY
V gene: TRBV23-1; CDR3 length: 10; CDR3 protein: ASAPSEYEQY
V gene: TRBV4-2; CDR3 length: 11; CDR3 protein: ASSQVGEMEAF
V gene: TRBV5-1; CDR3 length: 9; CDR3 protein: ASSLVNEQY
V gene: TRBV18; CDR3 length: 12; CDR3 protein: ASSPRRWINEQF
V gene: TRBV29-1; CDR3 length: 11; CDR3 protein: SVDWGARGEQY
V gene: TRBV4-2; CDR3 length: 14; CDR3 protein: ASSQGGGRASYEQY
V gene: TRBV5-4; CDR3 length: 13; CDR3 protein: ASSLGAGATYEQY
V gene: TRBV7-9; CDR3 length: 14; CDR3 protein: ASSPSSGLNYNEQF
V gene: TRBV28; CDR3 length: 16; CDR3 protein: ASSLSGWEINSNQPQH
V gene: TRBV5-1; CDR3 length: 15; CDR3 protein: ASSLAGEGAGGNIQY
V gene: TRBV5-4; CDR3 length: 11; CDR3 protein: ASSLGWAVEAF
V gene: TRBV9; CDR3 length: 16; CDR3 protein: ASSVEGTSGRSTDTQY
V gene: TRBV4-1; CDR3 length: 12; CDR3 protein: ASSQDVVGATQY
V gene: TRBV27; CDR3 length: 10; CDR3 protein: ASGLLSGGQF
V gene: TRBV29-1; CDR3 length: 12; CDR3 protein: SVEVRGPTDTQY
V gene: TRBV11-2; CDR3 length: 15; CDR3 protein: ASSPRRDSGTYNEQF
V gene: TRBV7-6; CDR3 length: 12; CDR3 protein: ASSITEGSYEQY
V gene: TRBV7-8; CDR3 length: 14; CDR3 protein: ASSSPEDRNTDTQY
V gene: TRBV29-1; CDR3 length: 12; CDR3 protein: SVVTHTGTTEAF
V gene: TRBV11-2; CDR3 length: 14; CDR3 protein: ASSLGGQGGGYGYT
V gene: TRBV7-9; CDR3 length: 11; CDR3 protein: ASSFDGIGGYT
V gene: TRBV29-1; CDR3 length: 11; CDR3 protein: SVPTGGHYGYT